This T cell receptor beta chain was profiled in a study of cytomegalovirus exposure and HLA in healthy donors. The overall study: A preliminary data release comprised around 90 million unique TCRs obtained from HLA-typed donors. Falling in the Caucasian-associated ancestry cluster were 81% of 350 to 400 genotyped donors.

Study-level results: Confirmation was obtained in vitro that three CMV-associated chains are specific for CMV antigens. The majority of CMV-associated TCR beta chains were reported as apparently HLA-restricted in a later analysis.

About this clone itself: Its cognate antigen is unknown.

A multiplex PCR was run with 60 Vbeta primers and 13 Jbeta primers. Only in-frame clones appear in the TCRdb table, and some are missing; sequencing was by immunoSEQ multiplex PCR. Of about 200,000 clones in the sample, about 81% were seen once. V shed 5 bases and J shed 3 bases, with 10 bases lying between them. The CDR3 is 13 residues long. From germline, CDR1 is LNHDA and CDR2 SQIVND (reference sequence). J is TRBJ1-1 and V is TRBV19; maybe TRBD1 (6 bases). The receptor was isolated from a man between 18 and 35 years old in good health and CMV-seronegative. Sample: PBMCs. The DNA for the CDR3 is TGTGCCAGTAGTCAGGGGAGGGACACTGAAGCTTTCTTT. Its protein is CASSQGRDTEAFF.